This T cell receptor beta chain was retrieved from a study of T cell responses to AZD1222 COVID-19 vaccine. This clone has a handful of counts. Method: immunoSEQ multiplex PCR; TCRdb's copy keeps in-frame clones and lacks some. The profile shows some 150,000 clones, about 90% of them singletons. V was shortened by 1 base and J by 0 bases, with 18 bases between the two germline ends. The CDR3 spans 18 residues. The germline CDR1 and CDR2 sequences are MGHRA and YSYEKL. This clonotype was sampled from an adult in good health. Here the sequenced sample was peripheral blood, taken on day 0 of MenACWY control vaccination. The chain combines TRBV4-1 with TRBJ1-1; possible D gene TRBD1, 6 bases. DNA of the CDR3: TGCGCCAGCAGCCAAGTTGGGGGCAGGTCAAGGCTGAACACTGAAGCTTTCTTT. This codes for CASSQVGGRSRLNTEAFF.